This T cell receptor (beta chain) was captured in a study of blood T cell repertoires in COVID-19. Produced via immunoSEQ multiplex PCR; TCRdb's table is partial and in-frame only. The sample consists of roughly 440,000 clones, 88% of them appearing once. Trimming stripped 4 bases from V and 10 bases from J, with 11 bases between. The CDR3 spans 12 residues. Germline V gene sequence: CDR1 SGHAT, CDR2 FQNNGV. In this sample, this clone turned up once. The sequence was obtained from a woman in her 50s with COVID-19, enrolled during active disease. Sequenced material: peripheral blood. The gene calls are TRBV11-2 and TRBJ2-1; D unclear. CDR3 protein: CASSSNPLEQFF. The CDR3 DNA follows: TGTGCCAGCAGCTCGAACCCCCTAGAGCAGTTCTTC.